Each of the 10 T cell receptor beta chains below was sequenced from the same sample in a study of blood T cell repertoires in COVID-19 (dated by TCRdb to 2018 to 2020). The library came from the immunoSEQ multiplex PCR assay. The immuneACCESS repertoire file appears here via TCRdb, limited to in-frame rearrangements. These files lack a portion of the clones; in checked studies, under half of the deficit traces to unresolved V genes, and the cause of the others is not known. The table for this sample lists 330,000 or so clones; approximately 88% of them were counted only once. Over 4.5% of the sample rests with the top ten. Sequencing was done on a sample of PBMCs or T cells enriched from blood (not recorded which). Source of these receptors: a man in his thirties or forties who had recovered from COVID-19.

The rearrangement uses TRBV5-1 and TRBJ1-1; D gene unclear. V was cut by 4 bases and J by 3 bases, with 16 bases left in between. Germline CDR1 SGHRS, CDR2 YFSETQ. The CDR3 is 15 amino acids. The CDR3 nucleotides read TGCGCCAGCAGCCAAGGAGATACCTGGGACACTGAAGCTTTCTTT. Encoded protein: CASSQGDTWDTEAFF.

The chain carries TRBV19 and TRBJ2-7; possibly TRBD2 for D (6 bases). Germline CDR1 and CDR2: LNHDA and SQIVND (reference sequence). CDR3 length equals 16 residues. V was clipped by 5 bases and J by 0 bases, with 17 bases between them. The CDR3 sequence: CASSRGEGTPSYEQYF. The CDR3 DNA sequence: TGTGCCAGTAGTCGGGGTGAGGGGACTCCCTCCTACGAGCAGTACTTC.

This chain connects TRBV27 to TRBJ2-7; 13 bases line up with TRBD2. Germline CDR1 is MNHEY and CDR2 is SMNVEV (reference sequence). This CDR3 is built from 14 residues. Germline trimming cut 8 bases from V and 6 bases from J; bases unmatched to any gene: 7. The CDR3 spells CASGGTSGVREQYF. In DNA form, the CDR3 reads TGTGCCAGCGGGGGGACTAGCGGGGTCCGCGAGCAGTACTTC.

The chain uses TRBV30 and TRBJ2-7; 8 bases match TRBD1. CDR1 and CDR2 (germline): GTSNPN, SVGIG (reference sequence). The trim removed 4 bases at V and 3 bases at J, leaving 11 bases unmatched. The CDR3 runs to 15 residues. CDR3 bases: TGTGCCTGGATCAGACGGGACAGGTCCTTCTACGAGCAGTACTTC. Its translation is CAWIRRDRSFYEQYF.

This clone was seen more than once but under ten times. The J gene is TRBJ1-1, the V gene TRBV14, with no clear D. Germline V gives CDR1 SGHDN, CDR2 FVKESK. Trimming took 4 bases from V and 5 from J, leaving 11 bases between them. The CDR3 extends over 13 amino acids. The CDR3 region is CASSLVQRTEAFF. The CDR3 DNA sequence: TGTGCCAGCAGCCTGGTGCAGCGAACTGAAGCTTTCTTT. The full variable domain, rest sourced from reference TRBV14 and TRBJ1-1, is EAGVTQFPSHSVIEKGQTVTLRCDPISGHDNLYWYRRVMGKEIKFLLHFVKESKQDESGMPNNRFLAERTGGTYSTLKVQPAELEDSGVYFCASSLVQRTEAFFGQGTRLTVV.

A single count supports this clone. The rearrangement joins TRBV24-1 to TRBJ2-1; 7 bases map to TRBD1. Per the germline V gene, CDR1 is KGHDR and CDR2 is SFDVKD. CDR3 length: 14 amino acids. Trimming at V came to 2 bases and at J to 5 bases, leaving 2 bases not matched to a gene. CDR3 sequence: CATSDYTGDNEQFF. CDR3 coding DNA: TGTGCCACCAGTGATTACACAGGGGACAATGAGCAGTTCTTC.

This sequence joins TRBV9 and TRBJ2-1; D gene unclear. V was clipped by 0 bases and J by 10 bases, with 8 bases between them. CDR3 length: 12 residues. The germline V gene encodes CDR1 SGDLS and CDR2 YYNGEE. CDR3 sequence reads: CASSVGSGEQFF. In DNA form, the CDR3 reads TGTGCCAGCAGCGTAGGGAGTGGGGAGCAGTTCTTC.

The chain employs TRBV28 and TRBJ2-3; tentative D call: TRBD2 (6 bases). Looked up from germline, CDR1 is MDHEN and CDR2 is SYDVKM. Trimming pared 6 bases from V and 2 bases from J, leaving 15 bases between. The CDR3 consists of 15 residues. Here the CDR3 reads CASRPAGLHTDTQYF. CDR3 nucleotides: TGTGCCAGCAGGCCCGCGGGGCTGCACACAGATACGCAGTATTTT.

The gene calls are TRBV19 and TRBJ1-5; TRBD1 aligns across 7 bases. Germline CDR1 reads LNHDA; CDR2 reads SQIVND (reference sequence). J gave up 3 bases and V 4 bases, and 12 bases lay outside the gene matches. The length of the CDR3 is 17 residues. CDR3 sequence reads: CASSTPKQTGFNQPQHF. CDR3 bases: TGTGCCAGTAGTACCCCTAAACAGACAGGGTTCAATCAGCCCCAGCATTTT.

The rearrangement joins TRBV30 to TRBJ1-6; maybe TRBD1 (6 bases). CDR1 is GTSNPN and CDR2 is SVGIG in the germline V gene (reference sequence). This CDR3 is built from 15 residues. V shed 1 base and J shed 2 bases, with 9 bases lying between them. The CDR3 spells CAWSDREPYNSPLHF. The CDR3 DNA reads as TGTGCCTGGAGTGACAGGGAACCCTATAATTCACCCCTCCACTTT.